A selection of T cell receptor beta chains follows, all from one sample in a study of blood T cell repertoires in COVID-19. The data were produced by immunoSEQ multiplex PCR, yet TCRdb's version contains in-frame clones alone and is incomplete. The sample records 190,000 or so clones, roughly 87% being singletons. The specimen sequenced was PBMCs or T cells enriched from blood (not recorded which). The receptors derive from a man aged 18 to 30 with acute COVID-19. Each CDR3 is given with its conserved first and last residue. A D gene is named only where the DNA matches it firmly. Clone size is not always given. Where it is, it says once, few, many or a class for expanded clones.

size: .
J: TRBJ1-5
V: TRBV2
D: .
DNA: TGTGCCAGCAGTGAAGCCCACCAACAACAGCCCCAGCATTTT
CDR3: CASSEAHQQQPQHF

size: .
J: TRBJ1-1
V: TRBV11-2
D: .
DNA: TGTGCCAGCAGCTCACTCCGGGGGTCGAGGACTGAAGCTTTCTTT
CDR3: CASSSLRGSRTEAFF

size: .
J: TRBJ1-1
V: TRBV28
D: TRBD1
DNA: TGTGCCAGCAGTACCCCGACAGGGTGGACTGAAGCTTTCTTT
CDR3: CASSTPTGWTEAFF

size: .
J: TRBJ2-3
V: TRBV3-1/TRBV3-2
D: .
DNA: TGTGCCAGCAGCCTTACCTTGACTAGCACAGATACGCAGTATTTT
CDR3: CASSLTLTSTDTQYF

size: .
J: TRBJ2-7
V: TRBV7-2
D: .
DNA: TGTGCCAGCAGCCAACTACAGGGCTACGAGCAGTACTTC
CDR3: CASSQLQGYEQYF

size: .
J: TRBJ2-1
V: TRBV11-3
D: TRBD2
DNA: TGTGCCAGCAGCTTGGGACTAGCGGGGAGGTATGAGCAGTTCTTC
CDR3: CASSLGLAGRYEQFF

size: .
J: TRBJ2-7
V: TRBV21-1
D: .
DNA: TGTGCCAGCAGCAAAGTGCCTAGCGGGAGCACCCCAAGCTCCTACGAGCAGTACTTC
CDR3: CASSKVPSGSTPSSYEQYF

size: .
J: TRBJ2-2
V: TRBV28
D: TRBD2
DNA: TGTGCCAGCAGTTTAGGGCTAGCGGGAGTGTGGGTCACCGGGGAGCTGTTTTTT
CDR3: CASSLGLAGVWVTGELFF

size: .
J: TRBJ1-2
V: TRBV27
D: .
DNA: TGTGCCAGCAGTCTCACAGGGAACAACTATGGCTACACCTTC
CDR3: CASSLTGNNYGYTF

size: .
J: TRBJ2-3
V: TRBV30
D: TRBD1
DNA: TGTGCCGGGGACAGTATTAGCACAGATACGCAGTATTTT
CDR3: CAGDSISTDTQYF

size: .
J: TRBJ2-6
V: TRBV4-1
D: .
DNA: TGCGCCAGCAGCCAAGATGAAGGACAGCACTCTGGGGCCAACGTCCTGACTTTC
CDR3: CASSQDEGQHSGANVLTF

size: once
J: TRBJ2-5
V: TRBV15
D: TRBD2
DNA: TGTGCCACCAGCAGCGACCTCCTAGCGGGTCGCTACTTC
CDR3: CATSSDLLAGRYF

size: .
J: TRBJ2-7
V: TRBV4-2
D: .
DNA: TGTGCCAGCAGTTCAGAGGGTGGCTACGAGCAGTACTTC
CDR3: CASSSEGGYEQYF

size: .
J: TRBJ2-7
V: TRBV11-2
D: TRBD1
DNA: TGTGCCAGCAGCCCAAGGGGGGGGGACAGGGGTCGTGCGCAGTACTTC
CDR3: CASSPRGGDRGRAQYF

size: .
J: TRBJ2-2
V: TRBV14
D: TRBD2
DNA: TGTGCCAGCAGCCAAGATATCGGGCTAGCGGGGCCGATGGCAGCCGGGGAGCTGTTTTTT
CDR3: CASSQDIGLAGPMAAGELFF

size: .
J: TRBJ2-5
V: TRBV28
D: .
DNA: TGTGCCAGCGTTAGTAGCGACCGAGAGACCCAGTACTTC
CDR3: CASVSSDRETQYF

size: .
J: TRBJ2-7
V: TRBV11-2
D: .
DNA: TGTGCCAGCAGCTTAGCCGGCGGCTCCTACGAGCAGTACTTC
CDR3: CASSLAGGSYEQYF

size: .
J: TRBJ2-3
V: TRBV19
D: .
DNA: TGTGCCAGTAGTATAGGGGGAGCCCCCGATACGCAGTATTTT
CDR3: CASSIGGAPDTQYF

size: .
J: TRBJ1-2
V: TRBV28
D: .
DNA: TGTGCCAGCGGGGGGTCGTATGGCTACACCTTC
CDR3: CASGGSYGYTF

size: few
J: TRBJ2-3
V: TRBV5-6
D: TRBD2
DNA: TGTGCCAGCAGCCGAGTCGGGACTAGCGGGAGGACAGATACGCAGTATTTT
CDR3: CASSRVGTSGRTDTQYF

size: .
J: TRBJ2-7
V: TRBV6-1
D: .
DNA: TGTGCCAGCAGTGAGTCCCCAGCCTACGAGCAGTACTTC
CDR3: CASSESPAYEQYF

size: .
J: TRBJ1-6
V: TRBV4-2
D: .
DNA: TGTGCCAGCAGCCAATTGAGGGAGATCGGGTCACCCCTCCACTTT
CDR3: CASSQLREIGSPLHF

size: .
J: TRBJ2-7
V: TRBV6-5
D: TRBD2
DNA: TGTGCCAGCAGTTACTCGGTAGGGACTACCTACGAGCAGTACTTC
CDR3: CASSYSVGTTYEQYF

size: .
J: TRBJ1-2
V: TRBV6-4
D: .
DNA: TGTGCCAGCAGTGACTCAGCTCTAGCTAACTATGGCTACACCTTC
CDR3: CASSDSALANYGYTF

size: .
J: TRBJ2-3
V: TRBV4-1
D: TRBD2
DNA: TGCGCCAGCAGCCAAGATGGGACTAGCGGGAGCTGGACAGATACGCAGTATTTT
CDR3: CASSQDGTSGSWTDTQYF

size: .
J: TRBJ1-1
V: TRBV6-6
D: .
DNA: TGTGCCAGCAGTTACAATTCGGGGGCTGAAGCTTTCTTT
CDR3: CASSYNSGAEAFF

size: .
J: TRBJ2-7
V: TRBV18
D: .
DNA: TGTGCCAGCTCACCACCGGTTAGCTACGAGCAGTACTTC
CDR3: CASSPPVSYEQYF

size: .
J: TRBJ1-5
V: TRBV28
D: .
DNA: TGTGCCAGCAGTTTAGACAGAAATCAGCCCCAGCATTTT
CDR3: CASSLDRNQPQHF

size: .
J: TRBJ2-1
V: TRBV9
D: TRBD2
DNA: TGTGCCAGCACCGAGACTGGACTAGCGGGCAATGAGCAGTTCTTC
CDR3: CASTETGLAGNEQFF

size: .
J: TRBJ2-5
V: TRBV2
D: TRBD2
DNA: TGTGCCAGCAGTGAAGAGCGGGGAAAACAAGAGACCCAGTACTTC
CDR3: CASSEERGKQETQYF

size: .
J: TRBJ2-7
V: TRBV5-6
D: TRBD1
DNA: TGTGCCAGCAGTCATCGAAAGGGGGCCTCCTACGAGCAGTACTTC
CDR3: CASSHRKGASYEQYF

size: .
J: TRBJ1-5
V: TRBV5-5
D: .
DNA: TGTGCCAGCAGGAAGGGGTGGCCCGACCAGCCCCAGCATTTT
CDR3: CASRKGWPDQPQHF

size: .
J: TRBJ1-2
V: TRBV6-5
D: TRBD1
DNA: TGTGCCAGCAGGAAAAACAGGGGCTATGGCTACACCTTC
CDR3: CASRKNRGYGYTF

size: many
J: TRBJ1-1
V: TRBV11-3
D: TRBD1
DNA: TGTGCCAGCAGCTTAGTGGGCGGACAGGGGTGGACTGAAGCTTTCTTT
CDR3: CASSLVGGQGWTEAFF

size: .
J: TRBJ2-5
V: TRBV9
D: .
DNA: TGTGCCAGCAGCCCCCGGGCGGACTTTCTCGGAGAGACCCAGTACTTC
CDR3: CASSPRADFLGETQYF

size: .
J: TRBJ2-7
V: TRBV3-1/TRBV3-2
D: .
DNA: TGTGCCAGCGGATTTACAGGGACCTACGAGCAGTACTTC
CDR3: CASGFTGTYEQYF